The following is a T cell receptor beta chain sequence with its context. The data belong to a study of blood T cell repertoires in COVID-19. The method was immunoSEQ multiplex PCR; TCRdb's version includes in-frame clones alone and lacks a portion of them. In the table there are approximately 150,000 clones, around 84% of which are singletons. Germline CDR1 and CDR2: SEHNR and FQNEAQ (reference sequence). CDR3 length equals 14 residues. Trimming cost V 3 bases and J 3 bases; bases outside gene matches: 1. The rearrangement links TRBV7-9 to TRBJ1-4; TRBD1 matches 7 bases. The sequence was collected from a man aged 40-49 years with acute or convalescent COVID-19. The source material was peripheral blood. CDR3 coding DNA: TGTGCCAGCAGCTTTGGACAGGCTAATGAAAAACTGTTTTTT. Translation gives CASSFGQANEKLFF. Using reference TRBV7-9 and TRBJ1-4 for the parts outside the CDR3, the full variable domain is DTGVSQNPRHKITKRGQNVTFRCDPISEHNRLYWYRQTLGQGPEFLTYFQNEAQLEKSRLLSDRFSAERPKGSFSTLEIQRTEQGDSAMYLCASSFGQANEKLFFGSGTQLSVL.